In this sample, the clone carrying this T cell receptor beta chain turned up once. The V segment lost 3 bases and the J segment 3 bases; nucleotides outside the gene matches: 1. CDR1 is SGHVS and CDR2 is FQNEAQ in the germline V gene. This CDR3 region has 14 residues. The data were taken from a study of blood T cell repertoires in COVID-19. Study-level information: Acute and convalescent COVID-19 specimens originated in the United States, Italy and Spain.

Membership in each cohort depended on participant-reported clinical history. The protocol was immunoSEQ multiplex PCR, while the TCRdb copy is restricted to in-frame clones and leaves out a portion. The data contain 140,000 to 150,000 clones, about four fifths of them singletons. This TCR was sampled from a woman aged 50 to 60 who had been exposed to COVID-19. Sequenced: PBMCs or T cells enriched from blood (not recorded which). The rearrangement links TRBV7-8 to TRBJ2-2; 7 nucleotides agree with TRBD2. CDR3 protein: CASSFTSDTGELFF. The CDR3 DNA sequence: TGTGCCAGCAGCTTTACTAGCGACACCGGGGAGCTGTTTTTT.